These 4 T cell receptor beta chains were all obtained from the same sample, sequenced in a study of T cells expressing NK-cell markers. TCRdb processed the 5' RACE reads again and assigns one entry to each CDR3 protein, with no DNA. Found here are 500,000 to 600,000 distinct CDR3 sequences; the top ten clones hold 3% to 4.5%. What was sequenced was blood T cells: a sorted CD56 or NKG2C T cell subset, CD4+ or CD8+ T cells, or bulk PBMC T cells (not recorded which). Source of these receptors: a young man in good health.

The chain employs TRBV11-2 and TRBJ2-4; as DNA is missing, the TRBD1 call by TCRdb cannot be tested. The germline V gene encodes CDR1 SGHAT and CDR2 FQNNGV. There are 17 residues in the CDR3. The CDR3 spells CASSLGGAGTWGNIQYF. Full variable domain (remainder filled in from reference TRBV11-2 and TRBJ2-4): EAGVAQSPRYKIIEKRQSVAFWCNPISGHATLYWYQQILGQGPKLLIQFQNNGVVDDSQLPKDRFSAERLKGVDSTLKIQPAKLEDSAVYLCASSLGGAGTWGNIQYFGAGTRLSVL.

This chain uses TRBV18 with TRBJ1-4. From germline, CDR1 is KGHSH and CDR2 LQKENI. The CDR3 is made up of 12 amino acids. CDR3 region: CASSPLGEKLFF.

The V call is TRBV3-1, the J call TRBJ2-3; as DNA is missing, the TRBD1 call by TCRdb cannot be tested. From germline, CDR1 is LGHDT and CDR2 YNNKEL (reference sequence). The CDR3 runs to 17 residues. The CDR3 sequence is CASSQVAGTLRADTQYF.

The genes are TRBV6-2 or TRBV6-3 and TRBJ2-1. CDR3 length equals 14 residues. CDR1 MNHEY and CDR2 SVGEGT come from the germline V gene. The CDR3 is CASSYSGIDNEQFF.